Following are 24 T cell receptor beta chains from one sample sequenced in a study of cytomegalovirus exposure and HLA in healthy donors. PCR amplification relied on 60 Vbeta primers (plus 13 Jbeta primers). The table came from immunoSEQ multiplex PCR; TCRdb's copy has only in-frame clones and leaves some out. The sample carries 100,000 to 150,000 clones, roughly 80% recorded once. The sample was PBMCs. These TCRs come from a man between 18 and 29 years old in good health and CMV-seronegative.

The chain has TRBV4-3 and TRBJ1-1; D is ambiguous. The CDR3 is 15 amino acids. V was cut by 0 bases and J by 3 bases, with 11 bases left in between. Per the germline V gene, CDR1 is LGHNA and CDR2 is YSLEER. CDR3 DNA sequence: TGCGCCAGCAGCCAAGATCGGGTTTCGGACACTGAAGCTTTCTTT. It translates to CASSQDRVSDTEAFF.

The table lists this clone with a few counts. The rearrangement links TRBV6-5 to TRBJ2-1, with D perhaps TRBD1 (5 bases). Germline CDR1 and CDR2: MNHEY and SVGAGI. The length of the CDR3 is 14 residues. With 5 bases removed from V and 1 base from J, the gap between germline ends came to 9 bases. CDR3 region: CASSIRESYNEQFF. The CDR3 region has the DNA TGTGCCAGCAGTATCAGGGAATCCTACAATGAGCAGTTCTTC.

This clone was detected only a few times. The genes are TRBV7-6 and TRBJ2-3; 7 nucleotides agree with TRBD2. V lost 5 bases to trimming and J lost 4 bases; unmatched junction nucleotides: 6. The CDR3 sequence is 14 residues long. Germline V gene lookup returns CDR1 SGHVS and CDR2 FNYEAQ. CDR3 residues: CASSRGTSADTQYF. CDR3 DNA sequence: TGTGCCAGCAGCAGGGGCACTAGCGCAGATACGCAGTATTTT. The full variable domain, in which reference TRBV7-6 and TRBJ2-3 provide the parts outside the CDR3, is GAGVSQSPRYKVTKRGQDVALRCDPISGHVSLYWYRQALGQGPEFLTYFNYEAQQDKSGLPNDRFSAERPEGSISTLTIQRTEQRDSAMYRCASSRGTSADTQYFGPGTRLTVL.

This chain connects TRBV2 to TRBJ2-3; TRBD2 is a possible D gene (5 bases). In germline, CDR1 is SNHLY, CDR2 FYNNEI. The CDR3 runs to 14 residues. V was shortened by 4 bases and J by 3 bases, with 11 bases between the two germline ends. CDR3 coding DNA: TGTGCCAGCAGTGTGATAGCGACAACAGATACGCAGTATTTT. This sequence encodes CASSVIATTDTQYF.

The chain couples TRBV2 to TRBJ1-2, with 8 positions matching TRBD1. The CDR3 extends over 14 amino acids. Per germline, CDR1 SNHLY and CDR2 FYNNEI. V shed 6 bases and J 6 bases; nucleotides not matched to a gene: 9. CDR3 amino acids: CASSDLNRGNGYTF. CDR3 in DNA: TGTGCCAGCAGCGATCTCAACAGGGGGAATGGCTACACCTTC.

The V call is TRBV5-6, the J call TRBJ2-3, with no clear D. Germline CDR1 SGHDT, CDR2 YYEEEE. The CDR3 loop spans 15 amino acids. V lost 2 bases, J lost 1 base, and 11 bases lay in between. The CDR3 loop is CASSFRIMGTDTQYF. CDR3 in DNA: TGTGCCAGCAGCTTCAGAATCATGGGCACAGATACGCAGTATTTT.

CDR3 DNA: TGTGCCAGCAGCCAATTCGGGGGGAAAAACGAGCAGTACTTC. Translating it yields CASSQFGGKNEQYF. This sequence joins TRBV16 and TRBJ2-7; TRBD2 agrees at 7 bases. This CDR3 comprises 14 residues. Trimming at V came to 1 base and at J to 5 bases, leaving 5 bases not matched to a gene. Looked up from germline, CDR1 is KGHSY and CDR2 is FQNENV.

The chain employs TRBV7-3 and TRBJ1-2; 8 bases are shared with TRBD1. The CDR3 sequence is 15 residues long. CDR1 SGHTA and CDR2 FQGTGA come from the germline V gene. The V gene end was trimmed by 5 bases and the J gene end by 3 bases; junction bases not matched to a gene: 8. In DNA, the CDR3 is TGTGCCAGCAGCCAATGGGACAGGCAGGACTATGGCTACACCTTC. This sequence encodes CASSQWDRQDYGYTF. Combining the CDR3 with reference TRBV7-3 and TRBJ1-2 gives the whole variable domain GAGVSQTPSNKVTEKGKYVELRCDPISGHTALYWYRQSLGQGPEFLIYFQGTGAADDSGLPNDRFFAVRPEGSVSTLKIQRTERGDSAVYLCASSQWDRQDYGYTFGSGTRLTVV.

V usage is TRBV18 and J usage is TRBJ1-1; D perhaps matches TRBD1 (6 bases). This CDR3 comprises 13 residues. V gave up 2 bases and J gave up 6 bases, with 10 bases separating them. The germline V gene encodes CDR1 KGHSH and CDR2 LQKENI. The CDR3 spells CASSPTKGAEAFF. CDR3 DNA: TGTGCCAGCTCACCAACGAAGGGGGCTGAAGCTTTCTTT.

The rearrangement links TRBV28 to TRBJ1-4; 10 bases match TRBD1. The CDR3 has 15 amino acids. V lost 6 bases to trimming and J lost 5 bases; unmatched junction nucleotides: 6. In germline, CDR1 is MDHEN, CDR2 SYDVKM. CDR3 nucleotide sequence: TGTGCCAGCAGGGCAACGGGACAGGGGAATGAAAAACTGTTTTTT. Its translation is CASRATGQGNEKLFF. The whole variable domain, remainder taken from reference TRBV28 and TRBJ1-4, is DVKVTQSSRYLVKRTGEKVFLECVQDMDHENMFWYRQDPGLGLRLIYFSYDVKMKEKGDIPEGYSVSREKKERFSLILESASTNQTSMYLCASRATGQGNEKLFFGSGTQLSVL.

V gene TRBV20-1 combines with J gene TRBJ1-2; D not resolved. The CDR3 is 11 residues long. CDR1 and CDR2 from the germline V gene are DFQATT and SNEGSKA (reference sequence). V was pared by 6 bases and J by 8 bases, with 13 bases between. The CDR3 nucleotides are TGCAGTGCGAGGCTCACTATGGGCTACACCTTC. Residues: CSARLTMGYTF.

CDR3 residues: CASSDRVWQPQHF. CDR3 coding DNA: TGTGCCAGCAGTGACAGGGTTTGGCAGCCCCAGCATTTT. The J gene is TRBJ1-5, the V gene TRBV6-1, with D perhaps matching TRBD1 (5 bases). From germline, CDR1 is MNHNS and CDR2 SASEGT. The CDR3 is 13 residues long. Trimming left V 3 bases short and J 7 bases short, with 10 bases between.

This clone was counted only a few times. The chain recombines TRBV2 with TRBJ1-2; 7 bases align to TRBD1. The CDR3 extends over 11 amino acids. Trimming took 9 bases from V and 8 from J; bases not matched to a gene: 6. Per the germline V gene, CDR1 is SNHLY and CDR2 is FYNNEI. CDR3 residues: CASDREIGYTF. In DNA form, the CDR3 reads TGTGCCAGTGACAGGGAGATAGGCTACACCTTC.

This clone was counted between two and nine times. The gene calls are TRBV19 and TRBJ1-4; D perhaps matches TRBD1 (5 bases). The CDR3 has 17 amino acids. Germline-derived CDR1 and CDR2 are LNHDA and SQIVND (reference sequence). V was clipped by 1 base and J by 0 bases, with 12 bases between them. CDR3 DNA sequence: TGTGCCAGTAGTATAGTGGGGGGAGCGGCAACTAATGAAAAACTGTTTTTT. Protein product: CASSIVGGAATNEKLFF. The whole variable domain, filled in from reference TRBV19 and TRBJ1-4, reads DGGITQSPKYLFRKEGQNVTLSCEQNLNHDAMYWYRQDPGQGLRLIYYSQIVNDFQKGDIAEGYSVSREKKESFPLTVTSAQKNPTAFYLCASSIVGGAATNEKLFFGSGTQLSVL.

This clone was observed a single time. The chain has TRBV12-5 and TRBJ2-1, with D possibly being TRBD2 (6 bases). From germline, CDR1 is LGHNT and CDR2 FRNRAP. Between the trimmed V and J ends, which lost 2 bases and 8 bases, there was a span of 16 bases. The CDR3 is 15 residues long. Here the CDR3 DNA reads TGTGCTAGTGGTTTGATGGGAGGACCGGGATATGAGCAGTTCTTC. It yields the protein CASGLMGGPGYEQFF.

The V call is TRBV1, the J call TRBJ1-2; the table calls TRBD1, which could not be checked here. TRBV1 is shown as a pseudogene. This CDR3 has 17 amino acids. CDR3 amino acids: CTSSQDALTGTSYGYTF. The CDR3 coding sequence is TGCACCAGCAGCCAAGATGCCCTGACAGGCACCTCCTATGGCTACACCTTC.

The chain has TRBV13 and TRBJ2-5, with TRBD1 matching over 9 bases. The V gene end was trimmed by 5 bases and the J gene end by 2 bases; junction bases not matched to a gene: 0. This CDR3 contains 13 residues. Looked up from germline, CDR1 is PRHDT and CDR2 is FYEKMQ (reference sequence). The CDR3 DNA reads as TGTGCCAGCAGCGACAGGGGGCAAGAGACCCAGTACTTC. This translates into CASSDRGQETQYF.

This clone was counted only a few times. This chain links TRBV11-2 with TRBJ2-7, with 8 bases that match TRBD1. The junction had 7 bases not matched to a gene; V was cut back by 5 bases and J by 1 base. This CDR3 is 15 amino acids long. Germline-derived CDR1 and CDR2 are SGHAT and FQNNGV. In nucleotides, the CDR3 is TGTGCCAGCAGCGAGGGACAGGCGATTTCCTACGAGCAGTACTTC. Amino acids: CASSEGQAISYEQYF.

This clone was seen only a few times. CDR3: CASSLNQGAGEQYF. The DNA of the CDR3 is TGTGCCAGCAGCTTAAATCAGGGGGCCGGCGAGCAGTACTTC. The gene calls are TRBV27 and TRBJ2-7; 8 positions agree with TRBD1. The trim removed 6 bases at V and 6 bases at J, leaving 10 bases unmatched. The CDR3 has 14 amino acids. CDR1 MNHEY and CDR2 SMNVEV come from the germline V gene (reference sequence).

V and J are TRBV5-8 and TRBJ2-1; TRBD2 aligns across 10 bases. This CDR3 spans 16 amino acids. Germline V gives CDR1 SGHTS, CDR2 YDEGEE. V trimming: 3 bases; J trimming: 3 bases; junction bases outside the gene matches: 6. DNA for the CDR3: TGTGCCAGCAGCTCCTTTACTAGCGGGGTCTACAATGAGCAGTTCTTC. Translated: CASSSFTSGVYNEQFF.

This clone has more than one count but fewer than ten. The V and J genes are TRBV6-5 and TRBJ1-5; TRBD1 might be the D (6 bases). V shed 4 bases and J shed 3 bases, with 10 bases lying between them. Germline V gene lookup returns CDR1 MNHEY and CDR2 SVGAGI. This CDR3 is 14 amino acids long. CDR3: CASSSYRDNQPQHF. CDR3 in DNA: TGTGCCAGCAGTTCGTACAGGGACAATCAGCCCCAGCATTTT.

This clone showed up just a few times. The V and J genes are TRBV4-1 and TRBJ1-2; 11 nucleotides match TRBD1. Germline V gene sequence: CDR1 MGHRA, CDR2 YSYEKL. This CDR3 has 16 amino acids. V lost 3 bases and J lost 4; bases outside the gene matches: 7. CDR3 protein: CASSQSGTGGVYGYTF. The CDR3 region has the DNA TGCGCCAGCAGCCAGTCCGGGACAGGGGGGGTCTATGGCTACACCTTC.

The chain uses TRBV7-9 and TRBJ1-4; D is unclear. CDR3 length: 15 residues. Germline values: CDR1 SEHNR, CDR2 FQNEAQ (reference sequence). V dropped 3 bases and J dropped 0 bases, with 8 bases sitting between them. CDR3 in amino acids: CASSLGSPTNEKLFF. The CDR3 coding sequence is TGTGCCAGCAGCTTGGGCAGCCCAACTAATGAAAAACTGTTTTTT.

The chain links TRBV5-1 to TRBJ2-7; 8 bases align to TRBD1. This CDR3 contains 14 residues. Germline V gene lookup returns CDR1 SGHRS and CDR2 YFSETQ. V lost 2 bases to trimming and J lost 6 bases; unmatched junction nucleotides: 7. This chain's CDR3 is CASSLKDRVGEQYF. CDR3 in DNA: TGCGCCAGCAGCTTAAAGGACAGGGTGGGCGAGCAGTACTTC.